These T cell receptor beta chains were read from a single sample in a study of T cell repertoires in cytomegalovirus infection. TCRdb reanalysed the reads using MiXCR and keeps one entry per CDR3 protein. The sample yields roughly 630,000 distinct CDR3 sequences, 20% to 25% seen once. Sequences were obtained from CD8+ T cells from PBMCs. The receptors originated from a human donor in good health (CMV status not recorded). Some clones in this sample may be carry-over from other donors' samples. The CDR3 runs from the conserved cysteine through the conserved F or W. A D gene is named only where the DNA matches it firmly. Clone size is not always given. Where it is, it says once, few, many or a class for expanded clones.

>TRBJ2-1|.|.|TRBV20-1
CSARDLEGSSYNEQFF
TGCAGTGCTAGAGATCTGGAGGGGAGCTCCTACAATGAGCAGTTCTTC
>TRBJ2-5|.|few|TRBV29-1
CSVAEAAVQETQYF
TGCAGCGTTGCGGAGGCAGCCGTCCAAGAGACCCAGTACTTC
>TRBJ1-1|.|.|TRBV28
CASRRGPGIGTPGVAFF
TGTGCCAGCAGACGGGGGCCCGGGATCGGAACGCCAGGGGTTGCTTTCTTT
>TRBJ2-2|TRBD1|few|TRBV29-1
CTPRQGLGTGELFF
TGCACCCCTCGACAGGGTCTAGGCACCGGGGAGCTGTTTTTT
>TRBJ1-2|.|.|TRBV6-5
CASSLNSYVFAEGYTF
TGTGCCAGCAGTTTAAACAGTTACGTTTTCGCGGAGGGCTACACCTTC
>TRBJ2-1|TRBD2|.|TRBV29-1
CSVDGWSGGAYDEQFF
TGCAGCGTTGATGGGTGGAGCGGGGGGGCTTATGATGAGCAGTTCTTC
>TRBJ2-5|.|.|TRBV7-2
CASSLAAAPLGQETQYF
TGTGCCAGCAGCTTAGCGGCGGCGCCCTTAGGTCAAGAGACCCAGTACTTC
>TRBJ2-1|.|.|TRBV12-5
CASGLVRVSGDEQFF
TGTGCTAGTGGTTTGGTACGTGTATCGGGGGATGAGCAGTTCTTC
>TRBJ1-1|.|few|TRBV7-9
CASSLPEGWAFF
TGTGCCAGCAGCCTACCAGAGGGGTGGGCTTTCTTT
>TRBJ2-7|.|once|TRBV19
CASSIPGYEQYF
TGTGCCAGTAGTATTCCCGGCTACGAGCAGTACTTC
>TRBJ2-1|TRBD2|many|TRBV5-6
CASSGGAGYYNEQFF
TGTGCCAGCAGCGGAGGAGCGGGGTACTACAATGAGCAGTTCTTC
>TRBJ2-3|.|once|TRBV4-1
CASSQARYTDTQYF
TGCGCCAGCAGCCAAGCCAGGTACACAGATACGCAGTATTTT
>TRBJ2-2|TRBD2|few|TRBV4-3
CASTHTSAGGNTGELFF
TGCGCCAGCACCCATACTAGCGCCGGAGGAAACACCGGGGAGCTGTTTTTT
>TRBJ1-1|.|few|TRBV4-1
CASSPLARPNTEAFF
TGCGCCAGCAGCCCGCTTGCCAGGCCGAACACTGAAGCTTTCTTT
>TRBJ2-5|TRBD1|few|TRBV28
CASGTGTDQETQYF
TGTGCCAGCGGGACCGGGACAGACCAAGAGACCCAGTACTTC
>TRBJ2-1|.|few|TRBV27
CASSLSLGAVNNEQFF
TGTGCCAGCAGTTTATCGTTAGGGGCAGTGAACAATGAGCAGTTCTTC
>TRBJ1-2|.|few|TRBV20-1
CSARDRGNLYGYTF
TGCAGTGCTAGAGATCGGGGGAATCTCTATGGCTACACCTTC
>TRBJ1-5|.|few|TRBV20-1
CSARDDGSGQPQHF
TGCAGTGCTAGAGATGATGGTAGCGGTCAGCCCCAGCATTTT
>TRBJ2-1|.|.|TRBV5-6
CASSPSAHRQFF
TGTGCCAGCAGCCCAAGTGCTCACCGGCAGTTCTTC
>TRBJ2-2|TRBD1|.|TRBV29-1
CSVGTGDVWSGELFF
TGCAGCGTAGGGACAGGGGATGTTTGGTCCGGGGAGCTGTTTTTT
>TRBJ1-5|TRBD1|many|TRBV28
CASSFRTGRMPQHF
TGTGCCAGCAGTTTTCGGACAGGAAGAATGCCCCAGCATTTT
>TRBJ1-1|TRBD1|few|TRBV2
CASSKSRVDRLRNTEAFF
TGTGCCAGCAGTAAAAGCCGAGTGGACAGGTTGAGGAACACTGAAGCTTTCTTT
>TRBJ2-5|.|many|TRBV6-5
CASTRGGKETQYF
TGTGCCAGCACCCGAGGGGGAAAAGAGACCCAGTACTTC
>TRBJ2-2|.|.|TRBV2
CASSEEAYKEAGELFF
TGTGCCAGCAGTGAAGAGGCTTACAAGGAGGCCGGGGAGCTGTTTTTT
>TRBJ2-2|.|many|TRBV12-3/TRBV12-4
CASSSGDTGELFF
TGTGCCAGCAGTTCGGGGGACACCGGGGAGCTGTTTTTT
>TRBJ2-7|TRBD1|.|TRBV2
CASMVTHGTGSYEQYF
TGTGCCAGCATGGTTACCCACGGGACAGGGTCCTACGAGCAGTACTTC
>TRBJ1-5|TRBD1|few|TRBV15
CATSSPGGGGNQPQHF
TGTGCCACCAGCAGTCCAGGGGGGGGTGGCAATCAGCCCCAGCATTTT
>TRBJ1-5|TRBD1|many|TRBV7-9
CASSPAAGGSQPQHF
TGTGCCAGCAGCCCAGCGGCAGGGGGTAGTCAGCCCCAGCATTTT
>TRBJ1-2|TRBD1|few|TRBV2
CASSGTVYGYTF
TGTGCCAGTTCCGGGACAGTCTATGGCTACACCTTC
>TRBJ2-1|.|.|TRBV2
CATGLVKYNEQFF
TGTGCCACAGGCCTAGTGAAGTACAATGAGCAGTTCTTC
>TRBJ2-3|TRBD2|many|TRBV6-2/TRBV6-3
CASSYSSRGEEDTQYF
TGTGCCAGCAGTTACTCGTCTCGGGGGGAGGAAGATACGCAGTATTTT
>TRBJ2-3|TRBD2|many|TRBV12-3/TRBV12-4
CASSLSSGGDTQYF
TGTGCCAGCAGTTTAAGTAGCGGGGGAGATACGCAGTATTTT
>TRBJ2-5|.|few|TRBV5-5
CASSVRVFKETQYF
TGTGCCAGCAGCGTCAGGGTTTTCAAAGAGACCCAGTACTTC
>TRBJ2-1|.|few|TRBV4-3
CASSLTPGRYNEQFF
TGCGCCAGCAGCCTTACGCCAGGGAGGTACAATGAGCAGTTCTTC
>TRBJ1-5|TRBD1|many|TRBV7-2
CASSLKGAYSNQPQHF
TGTGCCAGCAGCTTAAAGGGGGCGTATAGCAATCAGCCCCAGCATTTT
>TRBJ2-5|TRBD1|.|TRBV9
CASSLGQGSEETQYF
TGTGCCAGCAGCCTCGGACAGGGTTCCGAAGAGACCCAGTACTTC
>TRBJ2-3|TRBD1|many|TRBV7-8
CASSDWGTGSTDTQYF
TGTGCCAGCAGCGATTGGGGGACAGGGAGCACAGATACGCAGTATTTT
>TRBJ2-1|.|.|TRBV6-6
CASSYSPGTPDNEQFF
TGTGCCAGCAGTTACTCTCCAGGGACCCCAGACAATGAGCAGTTCTTC
>TRBJ2-1|.|.|TRBV6-2/TRBV6-3
CASSYSLLSSYNEQFF
TGTGCCAGCAGTTACTCCCTTCTAAGCTCCTACAATGAGCAGTTCTTC
>TRBJ1-1|.|.|TRBV6-2/TRBV6-3
CASSLTGPGNTEAFF
TGTGCCAGCAGTTTGACAGGTCCGGGGAACACTGAAGCTTTCTTT
>TRBJ1-1|TRBD1|many|TRBV7-9
CASSGDSRGKAFF
TGTGCCAGCTCCGGGGACAGCCGGGGTAAAGCTTTCTTT
>TRBJ2-5|.|.|TRBV11-2
CASSLSRVKVETQYF
TGTGCCAGCAGCTTATCGAGGGTCAAAGTAGAGACCCAGTACTTC
>TRBJ2-1|.|few|TRBV5-5
CASSFLTIVGEQFF
TGTGCCAGCAGCTTTTTGACCATCGTGGGTGAGCAGTTCTTC
>TRBJ2-2|.|.|TRBV28
CASSPLYLNTGELFF
TGTGCCAGTAGTCCACTATACCTGAACACCGGGGAGCTGTTTTTT
>TRBJ2-5|.|few|TRBV28
CASAVTEETQYF
TGTGCCAGCGCGGTGACAGAAGAGACCCAGTACTTC
>TRBJ2-5|TRBD1|few|TRBV10-3
CAISDPGTGSNKYPQETQYF
TGTGCCATCAGTGATCCCGGGACAGGGTCCAACAAATACCCTCAAGAGACCCAGTACTTC
>TRBJ2-7|.|many|TRBV7-6
CASSLARERVNEQYF
TGTGCCAGCAGCTTAGCCCGGGAAAGGGTTAACGAGCAGTACTTC
>TRBJ2-5|.|many|TRBV7-2
CASSLAVETQYF
TGTGCCAGCAGCTTAGCGGTTGAGACCCAGTACTTC